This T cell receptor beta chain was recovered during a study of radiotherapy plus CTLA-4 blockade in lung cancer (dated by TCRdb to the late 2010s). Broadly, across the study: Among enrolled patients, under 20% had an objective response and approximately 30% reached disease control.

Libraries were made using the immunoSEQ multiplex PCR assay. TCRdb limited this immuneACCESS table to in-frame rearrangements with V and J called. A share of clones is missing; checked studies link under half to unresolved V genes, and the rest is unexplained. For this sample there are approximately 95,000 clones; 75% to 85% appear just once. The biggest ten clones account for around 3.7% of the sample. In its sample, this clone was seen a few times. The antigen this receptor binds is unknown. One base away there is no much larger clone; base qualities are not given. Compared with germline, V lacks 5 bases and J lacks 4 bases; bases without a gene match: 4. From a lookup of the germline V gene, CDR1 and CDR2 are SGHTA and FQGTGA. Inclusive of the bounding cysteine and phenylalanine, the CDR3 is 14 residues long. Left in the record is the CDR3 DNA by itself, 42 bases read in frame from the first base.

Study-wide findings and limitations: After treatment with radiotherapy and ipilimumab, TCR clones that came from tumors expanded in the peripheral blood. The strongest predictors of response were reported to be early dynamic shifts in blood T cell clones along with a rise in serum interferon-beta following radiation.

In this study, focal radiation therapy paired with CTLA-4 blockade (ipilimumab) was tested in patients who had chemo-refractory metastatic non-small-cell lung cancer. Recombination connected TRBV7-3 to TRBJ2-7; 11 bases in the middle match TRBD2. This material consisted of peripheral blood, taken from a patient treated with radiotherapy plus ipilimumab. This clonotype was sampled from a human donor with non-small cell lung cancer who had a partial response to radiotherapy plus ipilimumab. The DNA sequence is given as TGTGCCAGCAGCCCATCTAGCGGGAGGTACGAGCAGTACTTC. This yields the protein CASSPSSGRYEQYF.